Detailed here is one T cell receptor (beta chain). The antigen is undetermined. Profiled with immunoSEQ multiplex PCR; TCRdb holds only in-frame clones, not every one. The table has roughly 120,000 clones, roughly nine tenths seen once. These data belong to a study of T cell responses to AZD1222 COVID-19 vaccine. The study's findings and limits: Only a handful of individuals given AZD1222 were seropositive at baseline. Clonal diversity was possibly underestimated, and white British individuals and females predominated among donors. Repertoires were sampled only after the peak T cell response.

V lost 6 bases, J lost 7 bases, and 15 bases lay in between. Germline CDR1 is KGHDR and CDR2 is SFDVKD. The CDR3 spans 14 residues. Sequencing used peripheral blood, obtained on day 0 of AZD1222 vaccination. This TCR was sampled from an adult in good health. This rearrangement joins TRBV24-1 to TRBJ1-5; a weak D match, TRBD1 (5 bases). In DNA form, the CDR3 reads TGTGCCACCAGTCTTTCATCCTGGGACCAGCCCCAGCATTTT. Translation: CATSLSSWDQPQHF.